This TCR beta chain was observed in a study of CD8+ T cells in alopecia areata. Study details: Scalp area affected, as a percentage, set the severity score of treated patients. Overall study results and limits: Scalp specimens additionally yield sequences from normal skin's resident alphabeta T cells.

Treatment specified: oral pan-JAK inhibitor, 5-10 mg twice daily. From alopecia areata patients, lesional scalp punch biopsies and peripheral blood were collected. This clone was seen more than once but under ten times. Its target is not known. CDR1 and CDR2 from the germline V gene are SQVTM and ANQGSEA. V was pared by 3 bases and J by 7 bases, with 7 bases of the junction left unmatched. CDR3 size: 16 residues. cDNA reverse transcribed from extracted RNA served as the sequencing template. Measured with immunoSEQ multiplex PCR; TCRdb has only the in-frame clones, and not every one. The top ten hold over 3% of the sample, which has 150,000 to 200,000 clones, about three fifths seen once.

The specimen comprised CD4+ T cells sorted from blood, sampled at week 4, from a patient treated with tofacitinib. The receptor was derived from a human donor with alopecia areata. V is TRBV29-1 and J is TRBJ2-1; 15 nucleotides agree with TRBD2. CDR3 residues: CSVDLGLAGGSNEQFF. The CDR3 bases are TGCAGCGTTGACCTGGGACTAGCGGGGGGTTCGAATGAGCAGTTCTTC.